The 25 T cell receptor beta chains below come from one sample, sequenced in a study of blood T cell repertoires in COVID-19. Assay: immunoSEQ multiplex PCR; the TCRdb copy retains only in-frame clones and omits some. Of around 200,000 clones listed, 87% were seen once; the top ten hold about 12%. Sequencing used peripheral blood. These TCRs come from a woman under 30 who had recovered from COVID-19.

This clone was counted a single time. The V gene is TRBV6-6, the J gene TRBJ1-5, with D possibly matching TRBD1 (5 bases). Trimming shortened V by 5 bases and J by 2 bases, and 19 bases separated the two germline ends. The CDR3 has 17 amino acids. Germline loops: CDR1 MNHNY, CDR2 SVGAGI (reference sequence). The CDR3 coding sequence is TGTGCCAGCAGTCCCCCAACGGGGGGTTGGGGCAATCAGCCCCAGCATTTT. Translated: CASSPPTGGWGNQPQHF.

The rearrangement uses TRBV11-2 and TRBJ2-7, with D uncertain. The CDR3 runs 18 residues. V was clipped by 5 bases and J by 0 bases, with 23 bases between them. The germline V gene encodes CDR1 SGHAT and CDR2 FQNNGV. CDR3 nucleotide sequence: TGTGCCAGCAGCCTGTTGGTGTCCTCCAGGATTTACTCCTACGAGCAGTACTTC. Amino acids: CASSLLVSSRIYSYEQYF.

This sequence joins TRBV15 and TRBJ1-2; 12 positions agree with TRBD1. The CDR3 totals 15 residues. Germline-derived CDR1 and CDR2 are LNHNV and YYDKDF (reference sequence). The V gene end was trimmed by 8 bases and the J gene end by 8 bases; junction bases not matched to a gene: 12. This CDR3 is CATGAPGTGGWGYTF. CDR3 DNA sequence: TGTGCCACCGGCGCGCCCGGGACAGGGGGCTGGGGCTACACCTTC.

The rearrangement joins TRBV6-1 to TRBJ2-7, with TRBD2 as a possible D gene (6 bases). CDR1 is MNHNS, CDR2 SASEGT, per germline. The CDR3 consists of 15 residues. Trimming removed 5 bases at V and 6 bases at J, with 20 bases between. In DNA form, the CDR3 reads TGTGCCAGCAGTCCAAGGGGACCGGGAGCATCCGAGCAGTACTTC. Residues: CASSPRGPGASEQYF.

The sample holds a few counts of this clone. The chain couples TRBV5-1 to TRBJ1-5, with a tentative D call TRBD1 (5 bases). The CDR3 is 19 residues long. V lost 0 bases and J 2 bases, leaving 21 bases between the germline ends. CDR1 and CDR2 (germline): SGHRS, YFSETQ. This chain's CDR3 is CASSLAPTGTSQRNQPQHF. CDR3 DNA: TGCGCCAGCAGCTTGGCCCCCACAGGAACATCTCAGCGCAATCAGCCCCAGCATTTT.

With respect to this clone: Distinct nucleotide sequences in the sample also encode this CDR3. This sequence joins TRBV9 and TRBJ1-1, with no clear D. The CDR3 covers 13 residues. Germline CDR1 is SGDLS and CDR2 is YYNGEE. Trimming removed 0 bases at V and 4 bases at J, with 7 bases between. DNA for the CDR3: TGTGCCAGCAGCGTAGGACAAATCACTGAAGCTTTCTTT. Residues: CASSVGQITEAFF.

The chain couples TRBV10-3 to TRBJ2-7; perhaps TRBD1 as D (5 bases). This CDR3 is 12 amino acids long. From germline, CDR1 is ENHRY and CDR2 SYGVKD. Trimming shortened V by 5 bases and J by 0 bases, and 5 bases separated the two germline ends. In DNA, the CDR3 is TGTGCCATCAGTCAGGGCTCCTACGAGCAGTACTTC. It specifies CAISQGSYEQYF.

The rearrangement uses TRBV6-5 and TRBJ2-3, with D unclear. Germline V CDR1 and CDR2: MNHEY, SVGAGI. The CDR3 contains 13 residues. Trimming removed 4 bases at V and 4 bases at J, with 9 bases between. The CDR3 region is CASSSPSADTQYF. In nucleotides, the CDR3 is TGTGCCAGCAGTTCACCCAGCGCAGATACGCAGTATTTT.

The gene calls are TRBV3-1 (or the pseudogene TRBV3-2) and TRBJ2-2; D gene uncertain. The V gene lost 1 base and the J gene lost 3 bases, with 18 bases spanning the gap. CDR3 length: 18 residues. Germline V gene data show CDR1 as LGHDT and CDR2 as YNNKEL (reference sequence). For the CDR3, the DNA is TGTGCCAGCAGCCAAGGGTTGTGGAGCCTCGAGGACACCGGGGAGCTGTTTTTT. Its translation: CASSQGLWSLEDTGELFF.

The rearrangement links TRBV2 to TRBJ1-2, with 7 positions matching TRBD1. Germline trimming cut 6 bases from V and 0 bases from J; bases unmatched to any gene: 7. The CDR3 loop spans 15 amino acids. CDR1 SNHLY and CDR2 FYNNEI come from the germline V gene. The CDR3 sequence: CASRIGTATNYGYTF. The CDR3 region has the DNA TGTGCCAGCAGGATCGGGACAGCGACTAACTATGGCTACACCTTC.

CDR3 sequence reads: CASSEIGGGYGYTF. The CDR3 nucleotides are TGTGCCAGCAGTGAAATTGGGGGAGGCTATGGCTACACCTTC. The chain carries TRBV25-1 and TRBJ1-2; D is possibly TRBD1 (5 bases). Germline values: CDR1 MGHDK, CDR2 SYGVNS. V shed 2 bases and J shed 4 bases, with 11 bases lying between them. The CDR3 has 14 residues.

The chain links TRBV13 to TRBJ1-2, with 7 nucleotides matching TRBD1. V lost 5 bases, J lost 5 bases, and 11 bases stayed unmatched. The CDR3 totals 15 residues. CDR1 PRHDT and CDR2 FYEKMQ come from the germline V gene (reference sequence). The CDR3 region is CASSTRTGIDYGYTF. The CDR3 DNA reads as TGTGCCAGCAGCACCCGGACAGGAATAGATTATGGCTACACCTTC.

V gene TRBV6-5 combines with J gene TRBJ2-5; a possible D gene is TRBD1 (5 bases). Trimming stripped 4 bases from V and 0 bases from J, with 12 bases between. The CDR3 has 15 amino acids. The germline CDR1 and CDR2 sequences are MNHEY and SVGAGI. The CDR3 loop is CASSFQGLNQETQYF. Written as DNA, the CDR3 is TGTGCCAGCAGTTTCCAGGGCCTCAACCAAGAGACCCAGTACTTC.

The CDR3 DNA follows: TGTGCCAGCAGCGTAAGCCCGGGGTTTACTGGAAACACCATATATTTT. It encodes CASSVSPGFTGNTIYF. This chain uses TRBV9 with TRBJ1-3; D ambiguous. Germline values: CDR1 SGDLS, CDR2 YYNGEE. CDR3 length: 16 amino acids. Trimming cost V 1 base and J 2 bases, with 13 bases left between them.

This rearrangement joins TRBV19 to TRBJ1-2; D ambiguous. Trimming stripped 1 base from V and 4 bases from J, with 10 bases between. Germline V gives CDR1 LNHDA, CDR2 SQIVND (reference sequence). The CDR3 has 14 residues. The CDR3 region has the DNA TGTGCCAGTAGTATAGTACGGGTTGGCTATGGCTACACCTTC. Protein: CASSIVRVGYGYTF. The variable domain in full, completed from reference TRBV19 and TRBJ1-2, reads DGGITQSPKYLFRKEGQNVTLSCEQNLNHDAMYWYRQDPGQGLRLIYYSQIVNDFQKGDIAEGYSVSREKKESFPLTVTSAQKNPTAFYLCASSIVRVGYGYTFGSGTRLTVV.

This sequence joins TRBV12-3 or TRBV12-4 and TRBJ2-7; 14 bases are a match to TRBD2. After removal of 7 bases from V and 12 bases from J, the junction contained 8 bases not matched to a gene. This CDR3 region has 13 residues. The CDR3 DNA sequence: TGTGCCAGCACCGGGACTAGCGGGAGAGGGAGGTACTTC. This codes for CASTGTSGRGRYF.

The V call is TRBV11-1, the J call TRBJ2-1; tentatively, D is TRBD1 (6 bases). The germline V gene encodes CDR1 SGHAT and CDR2 FQDESV (reference sequence). This CDR3 contains 16 residues. V lost 4 bases and J 4 bases, leaving 17 bases between the germline ends. CDR3 residues: CASSSSVGQFYNEQFF. The DNA for the CDR3 is TGTGCCAGCAGCTCTTCGGTCGGACAGTTTTACAATGAGCAGTTCTTC.

This clone was detected a few times. The rearrangement uses TRBV25-1 and TRBJ2-7; D is unresolved. This CDR3 region has 16 residues. Trimming pared 2 bases from V and 3 bases from J, leaving 17 bases between. Germline V gene sequence: CDR1 MGHDK, CDR2 SYGVNS. CDR3: CASSEGPQAPNYEQYF. The CDR3 DNA is TGTGCCAGCAGTGAAGGGCCACAAGCTCCAAACTACGAGCAGTACTTC.

This clone came up once. The V call is TRBV7-6, the J call TRBJ1-1; no definite D call. With 0 bases removed from V and 1 base from J, the gap between germline ends came to 15 bases. The CDR3 runs 17 residues. Germline V gene sequence: CDR1 SGHVS, CDR2 FNYEAQ. The CDR3 DNA reads TGTGCCAGCAGCTTAGCCATCTATAGACAAGGGAACACTGAAGCTTTCTTT. It is translated as CASSLAIYRQGNTEAFF.

The chain employs TRBV6-6 and TRBJ2-7, with 12 bases identical to TRBD2. This CDR3 is 18 amino acids long. The trim removed 5 bases at V and 4 bases at J, leaving 15 bases unmatched. From germline, CDR1 is MNHNY and CDR2 SVGAGI (reference sequence). CDR3 sequence: CASSRTSGTHESPYEQYF. The CDR3 DNA reads as TGTGCCAGCAGTCGGACTAGCGGGACTCATGAGTCTCCGTACGAGCAGTACTTC.

The gene calls are TRBV7-2 and TRBJ2-4; a possible D gene is TRBD2 (5 bases). This CDR3 region has 13 residues. Per germline, CDR1 SGHTA and CDR2 FQGNSA. Trimming removed 3 bases at V and 5 bases at J, with 8 bases between. The CDR3 DNA follows: TGTGCCAGCAGCTTGTGGACTGAAAACATTCAGTACTTC. Amino acid sequence: CASSLWTENIQYF.

The rearrangement uses TRBV7-2 and TRBJ1-2; TRBD1 matches 11 bases. The trim removed 5 bases at V and 8 bases at J, leaving 13 bases unmatched. The CDR3 loop spans 16 amino acids. Germline assignment: CDR1 SGHTA and CDR2 FQGNSA. CDR3 loop: CASSPQAGTGGRGYTF. In nucleotides, the CDR3 is TGTGCCAGCAGCCCCCAAGCCGGGACAGGGGGACGGGGCTACACCTTC.

The V gene is TRBV2, the J gene TRBJ1-2, with D tentatively TRBD1 (5 bases). V was cut by 2 bases and J by 2 bases, with 9 bases left in between. The CDR3 runs 14 residues. Germline values: CDR1 SNHLY, CDR2 FYNNEI. DNA of the CDR3: TGTGCCAGCAGTGAACAGGGAGGGAACTATGGCTACACCTTC. Its translation is CASSEQGGNYGYTF.

This clone showed up just once. The chain couples TRBV6-2 or TRBV6-3 to TRBJ1-2; TRBD1 matches 8 bases. Per germline, CDR1 MNHEY and CDR2 SVGEGT. CDR3 length: 14 residues. V was pared by 2 bases and J by 5 bases, with 4 bases of the junction left unmatched. The CDR3: CASSYRDRTYGYTF. The CDR3 DNA follows: TGTGCCAGCAGTTACCGGGACAGGACTTATGGCTACACCTTC.

The genes are TRBV5-1 and TRBJ1-1; D perhaps matches TRBD1 (6 bases). CDR1 and CDR2 from the germline V gene are SGHRS and YFSETQ. The CDR3 runs 18 residues. V was cut by 7 bases and J by 2 bases, with 27 bases left in between. The CDR3 DNA reads as TGCGCCAGCGCCCGTACTCTCCGGGACACTAAACGAAACACTGAAGCTTTCTTT. Protein: CASARTLRDTKRNTEAFF.